Listed below are T cell receptor beta chains from one sample, sequenced in a study of regulatory and conventional T cells in RAG deficiency. Assay used: immunoSEQ multiplex PCR; TCRdb lists only in-frame clones, some missing. The sample carries about 12,000 clones, 85% to 95% recorded once. The sample was also linked to a second study, of regulatory T cells.

The sample taken for sequencing was CD4+ effector T cells sorted from blood. The source is a human donor in good health. The CDR3 runs from the conserved cysteine through the conserved F or W. Fields, in order: CDR3 protein, CDR3 DNA, J gene, D gene, V gene, clone size. The D gene is left open where the match is weak. Size is stated for part of the rows, as once, few or many counts, or as a class when the clone is expanded.

CDR3aa: CASNAGTGYVGVPEAFF
CDR3nt: TGTGCTAGCAACGCCGGGACAGGGTACGTTGGGGTTCCTGAAGCTTTCTTT
j_gene: TRBJ1-1
d_gene: TRBD1
v_gene: TRBV19
abundance: .

CDR3aa: CASSLRDRGSEQYF
CDR3nt: TGTGCCAGCAGCCTTCGGGACAGGGGCAGCGAGCAGTACTTC
j_gene: TRBJ2-7
d_gene: TRBD1
v_gene: TRBV7-2
abundance: .

CDR3aa: CASSEETGTAHGYTF
CDR3nt: TGTGCCAGCAGTGAGGAAACCGGGACAGCTCATGGCTACACCTTC
j_gene: TRBJ1-2
d_gene: TRBD1
v_gene: TRBV6-1
abundance: .

CDR3aa: CASSLGRGGTDTQYF
CDR3nt: TGTGCCAGCAGCTTAGGCCGGGGCGGCACAGATACGCAGTATTTT
j_gene: TRBJ2-3
d_gene: .
v_gene: TRBV7-3
abundance: .

CDR3aa: CASRGLADTGELFF
CDR3nt: TGTGCCAGTAGGGGACTAGCGGACACCGGGGAGCTGTTTTTT
j_gene: TRBJ2-2
d_gene: TRBD2
v_gene: TRBV19
abundance: .

CDR3aa: CASSTRQGMAEAFF
CDR3nt: TGTGCCAGCAGTACCCGACAGGGAATGGCTGAAGCTTTCTTT
j_gene: TRBJ1-1
d_gene: TRBD1
v_gene: TRBV6-5
abundance: .

CDR3aa: CASSLVQGQPPLHF
CDR3nt: TGCGCCAGCAGCTTGGTACAGGGGCAACCACCCCTCCACTTT
j_gene: TRBJ1-6
d_gene: TRBD1
v_gene: TRBV5-1
abundance: .

CDR3aa: CASTIPGFYNEQFF
CDR3nt: TGTGCCAGCACAATCCCAGGGTTCTACAATGAGCAGTTCTTC
j_gene: TRBJ2-1
d_gene: .
v_gene: TRBV6-1
abundance: .

CDR3aa: CASRSGLPITDTQYF
CDR3nt: TGCGCCAGCAGATCCGGACTACCAATCACAGATACGCAGTATTTT
j_gene: TRBJ2-3
d_gene: .
v_gene: TRBV5-1
abundance: .

CDR3aa: CAWRVSDPGEKLFF
CDR3nt: TGTGCCTGGAGAGTTTCGGATCCCGGTGAAAAACTGTTTTTT
j_gene: TRBJ1-4
d_gene: .
v_gene: TRBV30
abundance: .

CDR3aa: CASSPQTVSGNTIYF
CDR3nt: TGTGCCAGCAGCCCCCAGACGGTCTCTGGAAACACCATATATTTT
j_gene: TRBJ1-3
d_gene: .
v_gene: TRBV2
abundance: .

CDR3aa: CASSPDRGVYEQYF
CDR3nt: TGTGCCAGCAGCCCGGACAGGGGGGTCTACGAGCAGTACTTC
j_gene: TRBJ2-7
d_gene: TRBD1
v_gene: TRBV2
abundance: .

CDR3aa: CASSYRDDYGYTF
CDR3nt: TGTGCCAGCAGTTACAGGGATGACTATGGCTACACCTTC
j_gene: TRBJ1-2
d_gene: .
v_gene: TRBV28
abundance: .

CDR3aa: CASSLRTETNSGNTIYF
CDR3nt: TGCGCCAGCAGCTTACGGACAGAAACAAACTCTGGAAACACCATATATTTT
j_gene: TRBJ1-3
d_gene: .
v_gene: TRBV5-1
abundance: .

CDR3aa: CASSVSLRGAGYGYTF
CDR3nt: TGTGCCAGCAGCGTGTCCCTTAGGGGCGCGGGCTATGGCTACACCTTC
j_gene: TRBJ1-2
d_gene: .
v_gene: TRBV9
abundance: .

CDR3aa: CASSQGQAANYGYTF
CDR3nt: TGCGCCAGCAGCCAAGGACAGGCCGCTAACTATGGCTACACCTTC
j_gene: TRBJ1-2
d_gene: .
v_gene: TRBV4-3
abundance: .

CDR3aa: CASSSLGTSGNEQFF
CDR3nt: TGTGCCAGCAGTTCACTCGGGACTAGCGGGAATGAGCAGTTCTTC
j_gene: TRBJ2-1
d_gene: TRBD2
v_gene: TRBV6-5
abundance: .

CDR3aa: CTSSQWKGVTSNYGYTF
CDR3nt: TGCACCAGCAGCCAATGGAAGGGTGTCACCTCTAACTATGGCTACACCTTC
j_gene: TRBJ1-2
d_gene: .
v_gene: TRBV1
abundance: .

CDR3aa: CASSFLAGRANGYTF
CDR3nt: TGTGCCAGCAGTTTCTTGGCGGGCAGGGCGAATGGCTACACCTTC
j_gene: TRBJ1-2
d_gene: .
v_gene: TRBV27
abundance: .

CDR3aa: CASGDTDRDEKLFF
CDR3nt: TGTGCCAGCGGGGACACGGACAGGGACGAAAAACTGTTTTTT
j_gene: TRBJ1-4
d_gene: TRBD1
v_gene: TRBV6-5
abundance: .

CDR3aa: CASSLVRETQYF
CDR3nt: TGTGCCAGCAGCCTAGTCCGGGAGACCCAGTACTTC
j_gene: TRBJ2-5
d_gene: .
v_gene: TRBV7-6
abundance: once

CDR3aa: CASSLMSRGGEDTQYF
CDR3nt: TGCGCCAGCAGCTTGATGTCCCGAGGGGGCGAAGATACGCAGTATTTT
j_gene: TRBJ2-3
d_gene: TRBD1
v_gene: TRBV5-1
abundance: .

CDR3aa: CASSFGGLAEQFF
CDR3nt: TGTGCCAGCAGTTTTGGGGGACTAGCTGAGCAGTTCTTC
j_gene: TRBJ2-1
d_gene: TRBD2
v_gene: TRBV28
abundance: once

CDR3aa: CASSQGPFTAQFF
CDR3nt: TGCGCCAGCAGCCAAGGCCCCTTTACTGCGCAGTTCTTC
j_gene: TRBJ2-1
d_gene: .
v_gene: TRBV4-1
abundance: .

CDR3aa: CASTVRQGWDEQYF
CDR3nt: TGTGCCAGCACCGTGCGACAGGGATGGGACGAGCAGTACTTC
j_gene: TRBJ2-7
d_gene: TRBD1
v_gene: TRBV7-6
abundance: .

CDR3aa: CASSRDRGRETQYF
CDR3nt: TGCGCCAGCAGTCGGGACAGGGGTAGGGAGACCCAGTACTTC
j_gene: TRBJ2-5
d_gene: TRBD1
v_gene: TRBV5-1
abundance: .

CDR3aa: CASSLKGTSGRAANEQFF
CDR3nt: TGTGCCAGCAGTTTAAAAGGGACTAGCGGGAGGGCCGCGAATGAGCAGTTCTTC
j_gene: TRBJ2-1
d_gene: TRBD2
v_gene: TRBV7-2
abundance: .

CDR3aa: CASSLVVGRDYNEQLF
CDR3nt: TGTGCCAGCAGCTTAGTCGTGGGAAGGGACTACAATGAGCAGCTCTTC
j_gene: TRBJ2-1
d_gene: TRBD2
v_gene: TRBV11-2
abundance: .

CDR3aa: CASSHRGAGANVLTF
CDR3nt: TGTGCCAGTAGTCACAGGGGAGCTGGGGCCAACGTCCTGACTTTC
j_gene: TRBJ2-6
d_gene: TRBD1
v_gene: TRBV19
abundance: .

CDR3aa: CASSQYSSNEKLFF
CDR3nt: TGTGCCAGCAGCCAATACAGCTCTAATGAAAAACTGTTTTTT
j_gene: TRBJ1-4
d_gene: .
v_gene: TRBV7-9
abundance: .

CDR3aa: CASSPNRDKYSNQPQHF
CDR3nt: TGTGCCAGCAGCCCCAACCGGGACAAGTATAGCAATCAGCCCCAGCATTTT
j_gene: TRBJ1-5
d_gene: .
v_gene: TRBV2
abundance: .

CDR3aa: CASSRDRERNQPQHF
CDR3nt: TGTGCCAGCAGCAGGGACAGGGAGAGGAATCAGCCCCAGCATTTT
j_gene: TRBJ1-5
d_gene: TRBD1
v_gene: TRBV28
abundance: .

CDR3aa: CASSKTGPSNQPQHF
CDR3nt: TGTGCCAGTAGTAAGACAGGGCCTAGCAATCAGCCCCAGCATTTT
j_gene: TRBJ1-5
d_gene: TRBD1
v_gene: TRBV19
abundance: .

CDR3aa: CASSLIAGSTDTQYF
CDR3nt: TGCGCCAGCAGCTTGATAGCGGGGAGCACAGATACGCAGTATTTT
j_gene: TRBJ2-3
d_gene: TRBD2
v_gene: TRBV5-1
abundance: .

CDR3aa: CASMGGEGEKLFF
CDR3nt: TGCGCAAGCATGGGCGGGGAAGGAGAAAAACTGTTTTTT
j_gene: TRBJ1-4
d_gene: .
v_gene: TRBV5-1
abundance: .

CDR3aa: CASTYGGVVTGELFF
CDR3nt: TGTGCCAGCACATATGGGGGGGTCGTGACCGGGGAGCTGTTTTTT
j_gene: TRBJ2-2
d_gene: TRBD2
v_gene: TRBV19
abundance: .

CDR3aa: CASSLVGASINQPQHF
CDR3nt: TGTGCCAGCAGCTTAGTAGGGGCCAGTATCAATCAGCCCCAGCATTTT
j_gene: TRBJ1-5
d_gene: .
v_gene: TRBV7-9
abundance: .

CDR3aa: CASSGVRLGVGTDTQYF
CDR3nt: TGTGCCAGCAGCGGGGTGAGGCTAGGCGTAGGCACAGATACGCAGTATTTT
j_gene: TRBJ2-3
d_gene: .
v_gene: TRBV7-2
abundance: .

CDR3aa: CASSRSGTGSYEQYF
CDR3nt: TGTGCCAGCAGCCGATCCGGGACAGGCTCCTACGAGCAGTACTTC
j_gene: TRBJ2-7
d_gene: TRBD1
v_gene: TRBV28
abundance: .

CDR3aa: CASSLGQGSTDTQYF
CDR3nt: TGCGCCAGCAGCTTGGGGCAGGGGAGCACAGATACGCAGTATTTT
j_gene: TRBJ2-3
d_gene: .
v_gene: TRBV5-1
abundance: .

CDR3aa: CASSITGNIDEKLFF
CDR3nt: TGTGCCAGTAGTATAACCGGGAATATAGATGAAAAACTGTTTTTT
j_gene: TRBJ1-4
d_gene: .
v_gene: TRBV19
abundance: once

CDR3aa: CASSAGSEVNYGYTF
CDR3nt: TGTGCCAGCAGTGCAGGATCCGAGGTTAACTATGGCTACACCTTC
j_gene: TRBJ1-2
d_gene: .
v_gene: TRBV25-1
abundance: .

CDR3aa: CASSALPTGGNYGYTF
CDR3nt: TGTGCCAGCAGCGCTCTCCCCACAGGTGGTAACTATGGCTACACCTTC
j_gene: TRBJ1-2
d_gene: .
v_gene: TRBV9
abundance: .

CDR3aa: CASSLGGGGDSPLHF
CDR3nt: TGCGCCAGCAGCTTGGGAGGTGGGGGCGATTCACCCCTCCACTTT
j_gene: TRBJ1-6
d_gene: .
v_gene: TRBV5-1
abundance: .

CDR3aa: CASSLQGGSYNEQFF
CDR3nt: TGTGCCAGCAGCTTACAAGGGGGCAGCTACAATGAGCAGTTCTTC
j_gene: TRBJ2-1
d_gene: TRBD1
v_gene: TRBV7-3
abundance: .